The T cell receptor beta chain described here comes from a study of blood T cell repertoires in COVID-19 (TCRdb year 2020). Concerning the study at large: Samples covering the acute and convalescent phases of COVID-19 were provided by collaborators in the United States, Italy and Spain. The prospective study material was composed of cDNA or gDNA derived from T cells, B-cell-depleted T cells, or PBMCs. Deeply sampled blood TCRbeta repertoires from subjects exposed to, actively infected with, or recovered from COVID-19 were included in the dataset. The repertoires were made available in a free public database intended to serve as a resource for research on the immune response to SARS-CoV-2. Samples came from the ongoing ImmuneRACE study (first 160 participants) plus 1,254 subjects from 6 global collaborators. Nearly every sample came with metadata listing a de-identified subject ID, COVID-19 status, age in years and sex. Where available, HLA class I and class II types were taken from metadata supplied by the sample provider and were not determined by assay-based typing. The investigation overall reported the following: Clinical and demographic metadata were provided uncurated, with the amount varying by source and participant.

A word on this clone: The specificity of this receptor is unknown. Base qualities are not recorded, but no much larger clone differs from it by a single base.

Each collaborating institution followed its own protocols to collect whole blood in K2EDTA tubes. For TCRbeta analysis, collaborators shipped samples in one of three forms: frozen whole blood, isolated PBMCs, or DNA extracted from either of those sample types. TCRbeta CDR3 regions were amplified from genomic DNA by means of the immunoSEQ Assay, a bias-controlled multiplex PCR. Turning to the authors' computational methods: Within the assay, amplification of reference gene primers was used to estimate how many nucleated cells each sample contained. Sequence reads were collapsed and filtered to measure the absolute abundance of every unique TCRbeta CDR3 rearrangement. Productive Simpson clonality was computed per sample as the square root of Simpson's diversity index over productive rearrangements. The source is immuneACCESS, and TCRdb retained only in-frame sequences with V and J called. Part of the clones is not carried over; for the studies checked, unresolved V genes explain less than half of this, and the remainder is unexplained. Clone size and the V and J calls come from that table; the DNA yielded D and trimming. The sample table holds approximately 180,000 clones, of which 82% were seen once. Almost 8.5% of the sample comes from the top ten.

The CDR1 and CDR2 encoded by the germline V gene are MNHEY and SVGEGT. The germline V and J ends show losses of 4 bases and 2 bases respectively, and no gene match explains 5 bases of the junction. Inclusive of the bounding cysteine and phenylalanine, the CDR3 is 15 residues long. Just the 45-base CDR3 DNA is kept, in frame starting at base 1. The TCR sequence derives from a woman in her 70s with acute or convalescent COVID-19. The chain was built from TRBV6-2 or TRBV6-3 and TRBJ2-7; 10 central bases correspond to TRBD2. Input material: peripheral blood. The DNA sequence is as follows: TGTGCCAGCAGTTTCTCACTAGCGGGGCCCTACGAGCAGTACTTC. This encodes CASSFSLAGPYEQYF.